The rows below give T cell receptor beta chains drawn from one sample of a study of T cell changes during pregnancy in multiple sclerosis. The protocol was immunoSEQ multiplex PCR, while the TCRdb copy is restricted to in-frame clones and leaves out a portion. Altogether 40,000 to 45,000 clones are present, about 91% being singletons, with the ten largest covering roughly 0.5%. The material sequenced was CD4+ T cells from peripheral blood mononuclear cells, taken in the second trimester of pregnancy. These receptors all stem from a female donor in good health, enrolled as a control in a pregnancy study. The CDR3 runs from the conserved cysteine through the conserved F or W. D genes are given only for firm matches.

CDR3 | J | V | D
CASSLTGGRVREKLFF | TRBJ1-4 | TRBV5-4 | NA
CASSLRTSGLNTEAFF | TRBJ1-1 | TRBV5-1 | NA
CASSQGGTGFSTEAFF | TRBJ1-1 | TRBV14 | TRBD1
CASSPGGTATYEQYF | TRBJ2-7 | TRBV19 | NA
CASSLEGVQETQYF | TRBJ2-5 | TRBV5-4 | NA
CASSRQGTRNEKLFF | TRBJ1-4 | TRBV4-2 | TRBD1
CSVELTIPNEKLFF | TRBJ1-4 | TRBV29-1 | NA
CASSGQGTYEQYF | TRBJ2-7 | TRBV2 | TRBD1
CARSPRGILGVRNEQFF | TRBJ2-1 | TRBV5-3 | TRBD1
CASSLLRQTGNTIYF | TRBJ1-3 | TRBV7-8 | NA
CASSLRAGQGYEQYF | TRBJ2-7 | TRBV7-3 | TRBD1
CASRLYRGGELFF | TRBJ2-2 | TRBV28 | NA
CSVEKFGFSLNTEAFF | TRBJ1-1 | TRBV29-1 | NA
CASHLAGGGTGELFF | TRBJ2-2 | TRBV7-3 | TRBD2
CASSRDIAYEQYF | TRBJ2-7 | TRBV19 | NA
CASSFHRGVRLPNYEQYF | TRBJ2-7 | TRBV28 | TRBD1
CASSVEDLRTGGLRTEAFF | TRBJ1-1 | TRBV9 | TRBD1
CAWSGGGGTEAFF | TRBJ1-1 | TRBV30 | NA
CASSSQGNKAFF | TRBJ1-1 | TRBV28 | NA
CASSIGSAGGNTIYF | TRBJ1-3 | TRBV19 | TRBD1
CASSLWGAPQETQYF | TRBJ2-5 | TRBV5-1 | NA
CAWTGGGNEQFF | TRBJ2-1 | TRBV30 | TRBD2
CASRPGDRPGEQYF | TRBJ2-7 | TRBV28 | TRBD1
CASSFHRDQETQYF | TRBJ2-5 | TRBV19 | NA